This entry is about one T cell receptor (beta chain). This sample is drawn from a study of blood T cell repertoires in COVID-19. Study details: COVID-19 samples from acute and convalescent phases originated in the United States, Italy and Spain.

The table came from immunoSEQ multiplex PCR; TCRdb's copy has only in-frame clones and leaves some out. The table lists about 200,000 clones, 80% to 85% of them singletons. The receptor comes from a middle-aged man who had recovered from COVID-19. The material sequenced was PBMCs or T cells enriched from blood (not recorded which).

This CDR3 is CASGTGTRISGYEQYF. The CDR3 DNA is TGCGCCAGCGGCACAGGAACGCGAATTTCCGGGTACGAGCAGTACTTC. The chain recombines TRBV23-1 with TRBJ2-7, with D tentatively TRBD1 (5 bases). TRBV23-1 is known as an ORF, though its function is uncertain. The CDR3 is 16 residues long. The germline V and J ends were trimmed by 8 bases and 4 bases, with 24 bases remaining between them.